Listed below are T cell receptor beta chains from one sample, sequenced in a study of T cells in narcolepsy. TCRdb's table, derived via immunoSEQ multiplex PCR, lists solely in-frame clones and lacks some. The sample contains 8,000 to 8,500 clones, about 56% of which appear only once. The material sequenced was CD45RA- memory CD8+ T cells from PBMCs. These receptors were obtained from a human donor with narcolepsy. CDR3s include the opening cysteine and the closing phenylalanine or tryptophan.

V gene	J gene	CDR3 length	CDR3 protein
TRBV7-2	TRBJ2-3	16	CASSLGGAGVRDTQYF
TRBV6-5	TRBJ2-7	14	CASSIQASSYEQYF
TRBV19	TRBJ1-2	14	CASSMQGLTYGYTF
TRBV5-6	TRBJ1-1	15	CASSFETASRNEAFF
TRBV6-4	TRBJ2-1	13	CASSDSVEGEQFF
TRBV19	TRBJ2-3	15	CASSTTGGLADTQYF
TRBV6-1	TRBJ1-5	13	CASSGGESQPQHF
TRBV4-3	TRBJ2-1	18	CASSQDVGTRPSYNEQFF
TRBV2	TRBJ1-1	12	CASSPGYTEAFF
TRBV11-2	TRBJ1-1	15	CASSLATGANTEAFF
TRBV4-3	TRBJ2-3	15	CASSRSRYWTDTQYF
TRBV12-5	TRBJ1-5	15	CASGLVGTGNQPQHF
TRBV2	TRBJ1-6	15	CASSDTGSDNSPLHF
TRBV19	TRBJ2-2	14	CATPGQGEVGELFF
TRBV6-1	TRBJ2-2	14	CASSEVTNTGELFF